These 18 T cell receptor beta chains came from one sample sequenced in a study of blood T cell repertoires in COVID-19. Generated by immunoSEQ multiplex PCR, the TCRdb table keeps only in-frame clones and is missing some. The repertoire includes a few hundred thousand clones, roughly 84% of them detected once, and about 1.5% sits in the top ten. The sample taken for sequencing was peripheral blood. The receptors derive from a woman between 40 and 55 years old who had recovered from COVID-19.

DNA for the CDR3: TGTGCCAGCAGCGGATTAAGGGGCCGTTATAATGAAAAACTGTTTTTT. This sequence encodes CASSGLRGRYNEKLFF. The chain combines TRBV11-2 with TRBJ1-4, with TRBD1 as a possible D gene (5 bases). CDR1 SGHAT and CDR2 FQNNGV come from the germline V gene. CDR3 length equals 16 residues. V was trimmed by 5 bases and J by 4 bases, leaving 17 bases between them.

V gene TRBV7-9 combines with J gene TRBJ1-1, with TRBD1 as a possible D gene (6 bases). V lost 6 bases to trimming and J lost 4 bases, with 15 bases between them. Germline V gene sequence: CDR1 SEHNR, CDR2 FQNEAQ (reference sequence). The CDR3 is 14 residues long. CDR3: CASRGPARGTEAFF. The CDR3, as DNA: TGTGCCAGCAGGGGTCCGGCCAGGGGCACTGAAGCTTTCTTT.

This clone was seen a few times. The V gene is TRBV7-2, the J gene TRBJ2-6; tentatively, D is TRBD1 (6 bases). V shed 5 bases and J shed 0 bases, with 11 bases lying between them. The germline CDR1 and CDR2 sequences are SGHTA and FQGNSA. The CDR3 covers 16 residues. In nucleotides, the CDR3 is TGTGCCAGCAGCCCCGACAGGAACTCTGGGGCCAACGTCCTGACTTTC. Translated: CASSPDRNSGANVLTF.

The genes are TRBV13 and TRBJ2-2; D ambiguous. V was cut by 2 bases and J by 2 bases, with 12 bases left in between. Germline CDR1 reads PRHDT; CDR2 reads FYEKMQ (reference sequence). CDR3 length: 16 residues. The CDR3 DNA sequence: TGTGCCAGCAGCTTATTCGGGTCAATTAACACCGGGGAGCTGTTTTTT. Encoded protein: CASSLFGSINTGELFF.

The CDR3 sequence is CASSQGTGSGNTIYF. The CDR3 nucleotides are TGTGCCAGCAGCCAAGGGACAGGGAGCGGAAACACCATATATTTT. The genes are TRBV4-2 and TRBJ1-3; 8 bases are shared with TRBD1. V lost 1 base to trimming and J lost 4 bases; unmatched junction nucleotides: 3. The CDR3 covers 15 residues. CDR1 and CDR2 (germline): LGHNA, YNFKEQ.

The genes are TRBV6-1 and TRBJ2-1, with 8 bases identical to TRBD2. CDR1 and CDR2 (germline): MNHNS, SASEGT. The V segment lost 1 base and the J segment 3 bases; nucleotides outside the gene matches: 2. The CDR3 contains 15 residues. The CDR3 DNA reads TGTGCCAGCAGTGAAGACGGGGGGGGCTACAATGAGCAGTTCTTC. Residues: CASSEDGGGYNEQFF.

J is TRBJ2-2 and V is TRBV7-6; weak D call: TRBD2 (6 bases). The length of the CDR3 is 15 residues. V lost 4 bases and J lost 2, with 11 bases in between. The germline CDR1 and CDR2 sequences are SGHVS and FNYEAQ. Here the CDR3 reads CASSSGTYNTGELFF. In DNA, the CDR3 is TGTGCCAGCAGCTCCGGGACTTATAACACCGGGGAGCTGTTTTTT.

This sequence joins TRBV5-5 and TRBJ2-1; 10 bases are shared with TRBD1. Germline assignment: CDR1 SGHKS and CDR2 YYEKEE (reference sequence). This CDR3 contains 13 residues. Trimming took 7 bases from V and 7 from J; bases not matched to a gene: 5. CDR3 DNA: TGTGCCAGCGGGGGGACAGGGGCAAATGAGCAGTTCTTC. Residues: CASGGTGANEQFF.

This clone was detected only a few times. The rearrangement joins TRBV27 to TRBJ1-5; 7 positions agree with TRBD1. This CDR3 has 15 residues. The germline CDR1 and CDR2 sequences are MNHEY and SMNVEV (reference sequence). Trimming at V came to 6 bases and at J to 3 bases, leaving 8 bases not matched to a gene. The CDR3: CASRRGQHHNQPQHF. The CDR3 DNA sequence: TGTGCCAGCAGGAGGGGGCAGCATCACAATCAGCCCCAGCATTTT.

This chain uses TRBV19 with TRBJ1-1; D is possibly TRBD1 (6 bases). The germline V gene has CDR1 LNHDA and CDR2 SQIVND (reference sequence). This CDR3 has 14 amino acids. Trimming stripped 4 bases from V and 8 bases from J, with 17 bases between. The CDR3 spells CASSKHRDTEEAFF. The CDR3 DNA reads TGTGCCAGTAGTAAACACCGGGACACGGAAGAAGCTTTCTTT.

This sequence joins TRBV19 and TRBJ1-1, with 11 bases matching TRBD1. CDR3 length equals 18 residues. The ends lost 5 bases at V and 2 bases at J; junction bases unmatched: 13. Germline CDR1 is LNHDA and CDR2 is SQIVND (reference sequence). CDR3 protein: CASSFRIGQGAFNTEAFF. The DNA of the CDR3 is TGTGCCAGTAGTTTTCGCATCGGACAGGGGGCATTCAACACTGAAGCTTTCTTT. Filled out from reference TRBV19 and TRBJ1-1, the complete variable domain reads DGGITQSPKYLFRKEGQNVTLSCEQNLNHDAMYWYRQDPGQGLRLIYYSQIVNDFQKGDIAEGYSVSREKKESFPLTVTSAQKNPTAFYLCASSFRIGQGAFNTEAFFGQGTRLTVV.

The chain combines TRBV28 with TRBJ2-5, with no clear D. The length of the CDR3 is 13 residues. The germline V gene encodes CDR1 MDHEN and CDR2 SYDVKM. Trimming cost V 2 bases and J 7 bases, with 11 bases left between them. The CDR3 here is CASSLPGMGTQYF. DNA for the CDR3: TGTGCCAGCAGTTTACCAGGAATGGGGACCCAGTACTTC.

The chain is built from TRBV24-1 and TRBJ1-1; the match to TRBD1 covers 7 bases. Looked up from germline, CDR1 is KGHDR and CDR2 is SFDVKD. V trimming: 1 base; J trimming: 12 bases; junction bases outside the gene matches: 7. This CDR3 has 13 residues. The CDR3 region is CATSDFNRGESFF. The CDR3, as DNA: TGTGCCACCAGTGATTTTAACAGGGGAGAGTCTTTCTTT.

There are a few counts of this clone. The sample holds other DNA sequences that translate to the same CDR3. As DNA, the CDR3 is TGCGCCAGCAGGGACCTAAGGGGCACTGAAGCTTTCTTT. It translates to CASRDLRGTEAFF. The chain couples TRBV5-1 to TRBJ1-1; TRBD1 is a possible D gene (5 bases). The CDR3 covers 13 residues. V shed 5 bases and J shed 4 bases, with 12 bases lying between them. Germline assignment: CDR1 SGHRS and CDR2 YFSETQ.

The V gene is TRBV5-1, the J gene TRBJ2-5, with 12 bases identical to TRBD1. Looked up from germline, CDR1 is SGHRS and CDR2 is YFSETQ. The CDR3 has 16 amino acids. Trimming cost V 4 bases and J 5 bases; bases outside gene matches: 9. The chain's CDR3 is CASSMAGTGGLETQYF. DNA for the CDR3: TGCGCCAGCAGCATGGCCGGGACAGGGGGCCTGGAGACCCAGTACTTC.

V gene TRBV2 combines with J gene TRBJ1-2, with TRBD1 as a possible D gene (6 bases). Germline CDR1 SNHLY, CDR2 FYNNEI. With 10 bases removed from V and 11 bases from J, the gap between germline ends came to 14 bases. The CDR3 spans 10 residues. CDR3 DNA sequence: TGTGCCATTACAGGGTTGGGATACACCTTC. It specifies CAITGLGYTF.

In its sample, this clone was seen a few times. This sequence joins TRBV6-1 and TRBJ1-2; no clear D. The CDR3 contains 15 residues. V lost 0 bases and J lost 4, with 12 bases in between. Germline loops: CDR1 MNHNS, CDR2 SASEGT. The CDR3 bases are TGTGCCAGCAGTGAAGCGTGGGGAGCAGTCTATGGCTACACCTTC. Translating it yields CASSEAWGAVYGYTF.

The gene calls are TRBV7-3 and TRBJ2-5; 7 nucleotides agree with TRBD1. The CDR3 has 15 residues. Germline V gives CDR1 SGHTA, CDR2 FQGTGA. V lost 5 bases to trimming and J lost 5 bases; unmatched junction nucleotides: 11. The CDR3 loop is CASSNTGQVGETQYF. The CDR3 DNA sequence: TGTGCCAGCAGCAACACCGGACAGGTCGGGGAGACCCAGTACTTC. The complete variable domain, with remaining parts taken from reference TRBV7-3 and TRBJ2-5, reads GAGVSQTPSNKVTEKGKYVELRCDPISGHTALYWYRQSLGQGPEFLIYFQGTGAADDSGLPNDRFFAVRPEGSVSTLKIQRTERGDSAVYLCASSNTGQVGETQYFGPGTRLLVL.